This T cell receptor beta chain was captured by sequencing in a study of blood T cell repertoires in COVID-19. Authors' analysis steps: Counts of nucleated cells, estimated from reference gene primer amplification, were obtained. Data came from immunoSEQ multiplex PCR; TCRdb stores just in-frame clones and leaves some out. V, J and clone size are those of that table, while D and trimming were read from the DNA. Of approximately 250,000 clones detected, about 80% appear once; the ten largest clones hold 8% to 9.5%. The sequenced sample consisted of peripheral blood. The TCR was taken from a human donor in a cohort sampled during active COVID-19.

The CDR3 is CASGEPGQSKTQYF. The CDR3 region has the DNA TGTGCCAGCGGGGAACCGGGACAGTCAAAGACCCAGTACTTC. V and J are TRBV6-6 and TRBJ2-5, with 7 nucleotides matching TRBD1. This CDR3 is built from 14 residues. Germline V gene sequence: CDR1 MNHNY, CDR2 SVGAGI (reference sequence). The junction had 12 bases not matched to a gene; V was cut back by 8 bases and J by 6 bases.